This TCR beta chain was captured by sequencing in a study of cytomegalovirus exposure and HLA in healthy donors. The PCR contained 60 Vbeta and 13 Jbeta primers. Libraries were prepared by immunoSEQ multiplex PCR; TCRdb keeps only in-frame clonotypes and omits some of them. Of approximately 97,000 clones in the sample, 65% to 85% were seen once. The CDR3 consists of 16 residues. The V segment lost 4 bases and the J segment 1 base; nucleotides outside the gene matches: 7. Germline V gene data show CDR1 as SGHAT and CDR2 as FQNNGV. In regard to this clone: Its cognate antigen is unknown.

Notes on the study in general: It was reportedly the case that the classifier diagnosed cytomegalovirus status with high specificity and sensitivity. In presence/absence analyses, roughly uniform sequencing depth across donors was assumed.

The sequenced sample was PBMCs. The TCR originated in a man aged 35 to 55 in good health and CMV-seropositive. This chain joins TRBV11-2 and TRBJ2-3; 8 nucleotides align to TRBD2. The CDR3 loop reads CASSWTGGLGTDTQYF. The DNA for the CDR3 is TGTGCCAGCAGCTGGACGGGGGGGCTCGGCACAGATACGCAGTATTTT.